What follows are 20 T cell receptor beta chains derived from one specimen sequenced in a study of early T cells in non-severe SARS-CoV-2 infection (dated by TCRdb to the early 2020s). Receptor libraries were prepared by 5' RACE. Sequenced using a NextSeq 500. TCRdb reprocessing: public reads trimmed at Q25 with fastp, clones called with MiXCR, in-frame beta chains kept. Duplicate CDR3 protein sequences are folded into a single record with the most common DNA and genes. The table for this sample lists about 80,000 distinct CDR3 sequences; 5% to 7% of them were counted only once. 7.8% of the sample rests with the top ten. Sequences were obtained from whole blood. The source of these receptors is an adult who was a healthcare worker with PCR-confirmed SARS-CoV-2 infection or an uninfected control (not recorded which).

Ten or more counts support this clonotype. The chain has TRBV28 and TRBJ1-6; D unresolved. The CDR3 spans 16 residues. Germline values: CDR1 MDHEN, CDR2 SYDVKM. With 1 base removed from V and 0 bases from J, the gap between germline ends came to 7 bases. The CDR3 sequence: CASSLFSSSYNSPLHF. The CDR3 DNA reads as TGTGCCAGCAGTTTATTTTCAAGCTCCTATAATTCACCCCTCCACTTT. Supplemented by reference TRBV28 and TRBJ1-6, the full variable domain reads DVKVTQSSRYLVKRTGEKVFLECVQDMDHENMFWYRQDPGLGLRLIYFSYDVKMKEKGDIPEGYSVSREKKERFSLILESASTNQTSMYLCASSLFSSSYNSPLHFGNGTRLTVT.

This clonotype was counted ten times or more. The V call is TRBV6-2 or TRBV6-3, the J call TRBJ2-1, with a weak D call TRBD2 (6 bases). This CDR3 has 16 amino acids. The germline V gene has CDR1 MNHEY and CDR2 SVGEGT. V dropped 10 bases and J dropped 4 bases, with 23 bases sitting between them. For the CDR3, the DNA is TGTGCCACCATGCCGATACTGGGACTTCTATACAATGAGCAGTTCTTC. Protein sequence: CATMPILGLLYNEQFF.

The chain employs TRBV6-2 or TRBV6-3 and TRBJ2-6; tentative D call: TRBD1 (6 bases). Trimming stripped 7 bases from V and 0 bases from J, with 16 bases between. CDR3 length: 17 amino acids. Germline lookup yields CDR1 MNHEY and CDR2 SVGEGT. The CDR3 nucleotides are TGTGCCAGCATCCGCCGGACAGCTTTCTCTGGGGCCAACGTCCTGACTTTC. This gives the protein CASIRRTAFSGANVLTF.

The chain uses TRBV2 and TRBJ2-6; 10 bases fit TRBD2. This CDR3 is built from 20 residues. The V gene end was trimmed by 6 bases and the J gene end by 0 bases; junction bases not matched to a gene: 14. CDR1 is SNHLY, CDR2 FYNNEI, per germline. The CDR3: CASSRMGLAGAGSGANVLTF. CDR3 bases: TGTGCCAGCAGCCGAATGGGGCTAGCGGGAGCCGGCTCTGGGGCCAACGTCCTGACTTTC.

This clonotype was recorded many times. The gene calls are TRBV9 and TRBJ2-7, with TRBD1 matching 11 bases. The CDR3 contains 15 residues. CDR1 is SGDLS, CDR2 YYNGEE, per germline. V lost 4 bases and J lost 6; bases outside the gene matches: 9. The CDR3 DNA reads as TGTGCCAGCAGCATTGGACAGGGGGCCGGGGCCGAGCAGTACTTC. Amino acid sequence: CASSIGQGAGAEQYF.

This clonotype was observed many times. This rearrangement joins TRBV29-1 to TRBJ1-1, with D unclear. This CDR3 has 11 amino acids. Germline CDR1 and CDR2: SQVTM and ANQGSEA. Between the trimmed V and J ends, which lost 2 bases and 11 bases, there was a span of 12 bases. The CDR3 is CSVERSSSAFF. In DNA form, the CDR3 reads TGCAGCGTTGAACGGTCTAGTTCGGCTTTCTTT.

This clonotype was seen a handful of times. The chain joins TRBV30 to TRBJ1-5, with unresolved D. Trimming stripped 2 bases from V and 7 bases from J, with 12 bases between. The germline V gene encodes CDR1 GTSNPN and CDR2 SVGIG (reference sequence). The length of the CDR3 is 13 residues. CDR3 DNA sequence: TGTGCCTGGAGTTTAGGGTTAAACCAGCCCCAGCATTTT. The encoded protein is CAWSLGLNQPQHF.

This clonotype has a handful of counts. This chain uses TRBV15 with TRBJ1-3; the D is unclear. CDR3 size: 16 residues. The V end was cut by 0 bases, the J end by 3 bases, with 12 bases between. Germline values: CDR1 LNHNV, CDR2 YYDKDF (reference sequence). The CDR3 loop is CATSREEITDGNTIYF. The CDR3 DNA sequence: TGTGCCACCAGCAGAGAGGAGATTACAGATGGAAACACCATATATTTT.

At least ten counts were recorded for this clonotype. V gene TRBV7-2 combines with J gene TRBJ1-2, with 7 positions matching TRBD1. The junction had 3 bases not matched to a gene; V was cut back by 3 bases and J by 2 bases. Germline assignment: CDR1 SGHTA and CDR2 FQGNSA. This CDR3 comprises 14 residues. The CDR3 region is CASSLETGNYGYTF. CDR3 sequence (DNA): TGTGCCAGCAGCTTGGAGACAGGGAACTATGGCTACACCTTC. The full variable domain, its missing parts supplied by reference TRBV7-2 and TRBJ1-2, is GAGVSQSPSNKVTEKGKDVELRCDPISGHTALYWYRQSLGQGLEFLIYFQGNSAPDKSGLPSDRFSAERTGGSVSTLTIQRTQQEDSAVYLCASSLETGNYGYTFGSGTRLTVV.

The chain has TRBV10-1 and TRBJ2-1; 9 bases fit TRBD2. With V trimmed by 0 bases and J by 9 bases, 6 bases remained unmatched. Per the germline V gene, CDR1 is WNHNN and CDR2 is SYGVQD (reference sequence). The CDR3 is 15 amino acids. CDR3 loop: CASSESSGRLGEQFF. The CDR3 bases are TGCGCCAGCAGTGAGTCAAGCGGGAGGCTTGGTGAGCAGTTCTTC.

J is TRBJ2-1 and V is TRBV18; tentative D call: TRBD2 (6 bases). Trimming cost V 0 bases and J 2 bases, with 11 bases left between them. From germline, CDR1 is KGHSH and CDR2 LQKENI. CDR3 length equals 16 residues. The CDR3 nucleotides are TGTGCCAGCTCACCACCGAGGGGACTTACCTACAATGAGCAGTTCTTC. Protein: CASSPPRGLTYNEQFF.

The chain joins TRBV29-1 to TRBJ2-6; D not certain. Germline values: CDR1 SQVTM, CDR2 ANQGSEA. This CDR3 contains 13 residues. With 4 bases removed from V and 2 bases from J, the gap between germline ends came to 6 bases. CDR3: CSVGATGANVLTF. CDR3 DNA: TGCAGCGTTGGGGCAACTGGGGCCAACGTCCTGACTTTC.

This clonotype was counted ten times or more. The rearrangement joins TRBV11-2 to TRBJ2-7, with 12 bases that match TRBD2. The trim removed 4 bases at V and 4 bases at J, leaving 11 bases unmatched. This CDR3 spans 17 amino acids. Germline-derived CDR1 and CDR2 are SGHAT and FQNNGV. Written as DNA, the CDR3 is TGTGCCAGCAGCTCCAGACTTCTAGCGGGAGGGTTTTACGAGCAGTACTTC. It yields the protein CASSSRLLAGGFYEQYF. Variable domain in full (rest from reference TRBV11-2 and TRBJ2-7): EAGVAQSPRYKIIEKRQSVAFWCNPISGHATLYWYQQILGQGPKLLIQFQNNGVVDDSQLPKDRFSAERLKGVDSTLKIQPAKLEDSAVYLCASSSRLLAGGFYEQYFGPGTRLTVT.

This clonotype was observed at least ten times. The CDR3 region has the DNA TGCGCCAGCAGCCCTTCTGCTGCGAGCTCCTACGAGCAGTACTTC. Translated, it gives CASSPSAASSYEQYF. V gene TRBV5-1 combines with J gene TRBJ2-7, with D uncertain. Trimming stripped 4 bases from V and 0 bases from J, with 14 bases between. Germline CDR1 reads SGHRS; CDR2 reads YFSETQ. The CDR3 sequence is 15 residues long.

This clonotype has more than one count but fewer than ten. CDR3 coding DNA: TGTGCCAGCAGCCAACGGGGGTTGGGTTCACCCCTCCACTTT. It is translated as CASSQRGLGSPLHF. The chain couples TRBV3-1 to TRBJ1-6; tentative D call: TRBD1 (5 bases). Germline values: CDR1 LGHDT, CDR2 YNNKEL (reference sequence). V lost 2 bases and J lost 9, with 11 bases in between. The length of the CDR3 is 14 residues.

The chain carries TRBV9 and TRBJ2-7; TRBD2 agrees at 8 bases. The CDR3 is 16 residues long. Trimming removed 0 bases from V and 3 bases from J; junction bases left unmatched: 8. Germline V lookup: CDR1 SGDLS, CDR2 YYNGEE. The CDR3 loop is CASSVGGYAGGYEQYF. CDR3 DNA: TGTGCCAGCAGCGTAGGGGGCTACGCGGGAGGCTACGAGCAGTACTTC.

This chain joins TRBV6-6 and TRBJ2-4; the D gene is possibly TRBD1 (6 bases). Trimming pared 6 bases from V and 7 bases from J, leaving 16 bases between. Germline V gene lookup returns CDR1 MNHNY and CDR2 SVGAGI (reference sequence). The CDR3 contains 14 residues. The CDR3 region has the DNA TGTGCCAGCAGACTCCAACAGGGACCGAACATTCAGTACTTC. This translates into CASRLQQGPNIQYF.

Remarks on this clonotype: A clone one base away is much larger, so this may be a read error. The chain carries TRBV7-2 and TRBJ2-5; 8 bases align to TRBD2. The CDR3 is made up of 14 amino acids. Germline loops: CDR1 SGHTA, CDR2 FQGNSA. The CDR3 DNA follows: TGTGCCTGCAGCCCCCGACTAGCGCAAGAGACCCAGTACTTC. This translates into CACSPRLAQETQYF.

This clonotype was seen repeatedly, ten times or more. CDR3 nucleotides: TGTGCCAGTAGTATCGGGACGCTTTCCTACGAGCAGTACTTC. Amino acid sequence: CASSIGTLSYEQYF. The chain couples TRBV19 to TRBJ2-7, with D possibly called TRBD1 or TRBD2 (5 bases each). The CDR3 is 14 residues long. CDR1 and CDR2 (germline): LNHDA, SQIVND (reference sequence). V dropped 3 bases and J dropped 1 base, with 10 bases sitting between them.

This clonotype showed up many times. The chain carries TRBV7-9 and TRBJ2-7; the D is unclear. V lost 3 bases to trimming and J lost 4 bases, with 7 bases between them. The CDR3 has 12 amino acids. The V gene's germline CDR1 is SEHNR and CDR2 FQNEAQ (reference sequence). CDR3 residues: CASSLKVYEQYF. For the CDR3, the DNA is TGTGCCAGCAGCTTGAAGGTTTACGAGCAGTACTTC.